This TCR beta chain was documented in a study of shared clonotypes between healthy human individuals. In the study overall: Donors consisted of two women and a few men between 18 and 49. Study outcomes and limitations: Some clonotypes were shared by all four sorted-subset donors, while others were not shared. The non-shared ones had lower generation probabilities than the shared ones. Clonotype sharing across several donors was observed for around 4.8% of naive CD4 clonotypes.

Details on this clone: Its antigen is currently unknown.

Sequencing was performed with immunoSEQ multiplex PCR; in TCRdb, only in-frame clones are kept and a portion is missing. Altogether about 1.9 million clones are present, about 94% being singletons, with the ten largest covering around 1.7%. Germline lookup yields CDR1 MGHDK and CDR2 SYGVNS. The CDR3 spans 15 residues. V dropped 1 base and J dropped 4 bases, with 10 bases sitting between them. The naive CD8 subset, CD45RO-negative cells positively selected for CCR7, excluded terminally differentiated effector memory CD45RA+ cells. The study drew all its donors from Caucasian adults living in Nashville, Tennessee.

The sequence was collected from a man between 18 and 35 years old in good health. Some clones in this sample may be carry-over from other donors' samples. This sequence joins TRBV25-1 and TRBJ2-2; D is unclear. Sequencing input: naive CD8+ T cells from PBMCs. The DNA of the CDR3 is TGTGCCAGCAGTGAATTTCGGTCAGGCACCGGGGAGCTGTTTTTT. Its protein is CASSEFRSGTGELFF. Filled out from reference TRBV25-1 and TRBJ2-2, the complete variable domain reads EADIYQTPRYLVIGTGKKITLECSQTMGHDKMYWYQQDPGMELHLIHYSYGVNSTEKGDLSSESTVSRIRTEHFPLTLESARPSHTSQYLCASSEFRSGTGELFFGEGSRLTVL.